The rows below give T cell receptor beta chains drawn from one sample of a study of radiation and T cells in renal cell carcinoma. The method was immunoSEQ multiplex PCR; TCRdb's version includes in-frame clones alone and lacks a portion of them. The table shows roughly 53,000 clones, with 75% to 85% occurring only once. Sequencing was performed on blood, taken from a patient whose treatment included radiotherapy and nephrectomy. These receptor sequences come from an older woman with renal cell carcinoma. The CDR3 runs from the conserved cysteine through the conserved F or W.

TRBJ2-2	TRBV27	14	CASSLSIGSGELFF
TRBJ2-1	TRBV4-1	16	CASSQRLAGGYNEQFF
TRBJ2-3	TRBV10-2	15	CASRRTSGGADTQYF
TRBJ2-5	TRBV2	14	CASSSSGRQETQYF
TRBJ2-3	TRBV7-8	12	CASSLMGYTQYF
TRBJ2-5	TRBV6-6	11	CASSSGETQYF
TRBJ2-1	TRBV19	14	CASSMAGGQDEQFF
TRBJ2-3	TRBV5-6	16	CASSQTGTGNSDTQYF
TRBJ2-1	TRBV15	16	CATSGQERSSYNEQFF
TRBJ2-7	TRBV7-9	14	CASSLGSGWYEQYF
TRBJ1-5	TRBV6-1	14	CASSELDSNQPQHF
TRBJ2-3	TRBV18	12	CASSSYADTQYF
TRBJ2-1	TRBV10-1	16	CASNSKGLASYNEQFF
TRBJ2-1	TRBV7-9	18	CASSLGPPLAGAYNEQFF
TRBJ2-7	TRBV30	15	CAWSVHEGPAYEQYF
TRBJ2-1	TRBV9	17	CASSVESGSSSYNEQFF
TRBJ2-1	TRBV20-1	11	CSPRLPDEQFF
TRBJ2-7	TRBV4-1	17	CASSQEPGLAGAEEQYF
TRBJ2-3	TRBV29-1	14	CSVVSGTSTDTQYF
TRBJ2-1	TRBV2	13	CASTLGGNNEQFF
TRBJ1-2	TRBV15	15	CATSRDPTGIYGYTF
TRBJ2-1	TRBV7-2	12	CASSFTYNEQFF
TRBJ2-7	TRBV5-1	13	CASSLTDFYEQYF
NA	TRBV5-1	13	CASSLAPSYEQYF
TRBJ2-2	TRBV6-1	13	CASGLAGPGELFF
TRBJ2-2	TRBV5-1	13	CASSWTGSGELFF
TRBJ1-4	TRBV18	15	CASSPPDRTNEKLFF
TRBJ2-2	TRBV6-5	15	CASSYGQGDIRELFF
TRBJ2-1	TRBV11-3	15	CASSLGAQGAGEQFF
TRBJ2-1	TRBV7-9	18	CASSVGPPAASSRNEQFF
TRBJ2-2	TRBV4-3	15	CASSPERGAAGELFF
TRBJ1-6	TRBV19	15	CASTGGRMDSSPLHF
TRBJ1-3	TRBV19	16	CASRGTALSSGNTIYF
TRBJ1-2	TRBV19	14	CASSSTLANYGYTF
TRBJ2-5	TRBV6-1	14	CASSEFSSRETQYF
TRBJ2-7	TRBV7-3	14	CASSPGQGPYEQYF
TRBJ2-7	TRBV6-1	13	CASSDIVGHEQYF
TRBJ2-6	TRBV6-5	15	CASSYDVSGANVLTF
TRBJ1-1	TRBV28	15	CASRQEAASGVEAFF
TRBJ2-7	TRBV7-8	13	CASSPQPPNEQYF
TRBJ1-1	TRBV18	16	CASSPYTGGGWTEAFF
TRBJ1-1	TRBV7-9	16	CASSLGLVGMNTEAFF